The present entry profiles one T cell receptor beta chain with its context. This sample stems from a study of T cell changes during pregnancy in multiple sclerosis. Here immunoSEQ multiplex PCR was the method, and the copy in TCRdb shows in-frame clones only, minus some. The repertoire holds about 79,000 clones, with just over 90% as singletons. The trim removed 5 bases at V and 5 bases at J, leaving 10 bases unmatched. CDR3 length: 15 residues. The germline CDR1 and CDR2 sequences are SGHVS and FQNEAQ. This chain links TRBV7-8 with TRBJ2-7; TRBD1 matches 9 bases. This TCR came from a female donor with multiple sclerosis, enrolled in a pregnancy study. This specimen was CD4+ T cells from peripheral blood mononuclear cells, taken in the second trimester of pregnancy. The CDR3 here is CASSPTGQGSNEQYF. CDR3 DNA: TGTGCCAGCAGCCCTACGGGACAGGGAAGTAACGAGCAGTACTTC. Looking up the rest from reference TRBV7-8 and TRBJ2-7 gives the full variable domain: GAGVSQSPRYKVAKRGQDVALRCDPISGHVSLFWYQQALGQGPEFLTYFQNEAQLDKSGLPSDRFFAERPEGSVSTLKIQRTQQEDSAVYLCASSPTGQGSNEQYFGPGTRLTVT.